In its sample, the clone carrying this T cell receptor (beta chain) was seen many times. The antigen is undetermined. This entry belongs to a study of blood T cells in healthy people across ages. Whole-study results and caveats: TCR beta diversity, measured per million T cells, fell in a roughly linear way with age.

A second about 7 to 11 cycle PCR used barcoded and J-beta primers. TCRdb redid the calling of the 5' RACE reads with MiXCR, one entry per CDR3 protein. The table has 630,000 or so distinct CDR3 sequences, approximately 30% seen once. The CDR3 runs to 16 residues. After removal of 1 base from V and 6 bases from J, the junction contained 8 bases not matched to a gene. Germline V gives CDR1 SGHTA, CDR2 FQGNSA. PBMCs numbering at least 6 million were isolated per sample. The sequenced sample consisted of blood. V gene TRBV7-2 combines with J gene TRBJ1-1; 10 nucleotides match TRBD1. This clonotype was sampled from an elderly woman in good health. CDR3: CASSLGFAGTGAEAFF. Written as DNA, the CDR3 is TGTGCCAGCAGCTTAGGTTTCGCCGGGACAGGGGCTGAAGCTTTCTTT. The full variable domain, rest sourced from reference TRBV7-2 and TRBJ1-1, is GAGVSQSPSNKVTEKGKDVELRCDPISGHTALYWYRQSLGQGLEFLIYFQGNSAPDKSGLPSDRFSAERTGGSVSTLTIQRTQQEDSAVYLCASSLGFAGTGAEAFFGQGTRLTVV.